The 25 T cell receptor beta chains below come from one sample, sequenced in a study of blood T cells in healthy people across ages. Then a second PCR, running about 6 to 11 cycles, was carried out with a sample-barcoded 5' primer and a J-beta primer mix. TCRdb ran MiXCR on the 5' RACE reads and lists one entry per CDR3 protein. The data contain 780,000 or so distinct CDR3 sequences, about 56% of them singletons. Sequencing was carried out using blood. These receptors all come from a man aged 40-49 years in good health.

This chain connects TRBV7-9 to TRBJ2-1; D could derive from TRBD1 or TRBD2 (6 bases each). The CDR3 covers 16 residues. Germline loops: CDR1 SEHNR, CDR2 FQNEAQ (reference sequence). Between the trimmed V and J ends, which lost 8 bases and 3 bases, there was a span of 20 bases. CDR3 bases: TGTGCCAGCCCAACGGAGGCACAGGGAGGCTACAATGAGCAGTTCTTC. Encoded protein: CASPTEAQGGYNEQFF.

V is TRBV7-2 and J is TRBJ2-7; TRBD1 aligns across 9 bases. After removal of 5 bases from V and 2 bases from J, the junction contained 7 bases not matched to a gene. CDR3 size: 15 residues. Germline loops: CDR1 SGHTA, CDR2 FQGNSA. The CDR3 protein is CASSLGQGFTYEQYF. The CDR3 DNA follows: TGTGCCAGCAGCCTTGGACAGGGGTTTACCTACGAGCAGTACTTC.

As concerns this clonotype: Relative to the germline gene, one junction end is altered; a read error may explain this. The CDR3 here is CASSFPPLNRRYNERFF. The CDR3 coding sequence is TGTGCCAGCAGTTTCCCACCATTAAATCGACGGTACAATGAGCGGTTCTTC. This sequence joins TRBV12-3 or TRBV12-4 and TRBJ2-1; D not certain. The CDR3 covers 17 residues.

The chain links TRBV7-9 to TRBJ1-4; the D gene is possibly TRBD1 (6 bases). Germline CDR1 SEHNR, CDR2 FQNEAQ (reference sequence). This CDR3 has 16 residues. Deletions cut 8 bases from V and 7 bases from J, with 23 bases between. The CDR3 coding sequence is TGTGCCAGCCACCGGGGAGAGCAGCAGGGGAGTGAAAAACTGTTTTTT. Translating gives CASHRGEQQGSEKLFF. The variable domain in full, completed from reference TRBV7-9 and TRBJ1-4, reads DTGVSQNPRHKITKRGQNVTFRCDPISEHNRLYWYRQTLGQGPEFLTYFQNEAQLEKSRLLSDRFSAERPKGSFSTLEIQRTEQGDSAMYLCASHRGEQQGSEKLFFGSGTQLSVL.

The chain combines TRBV7-2 with TRBJ2-1; D is tentatively TRBD1 or TRBD2 (5 bases each). The ends were cut back, 5 bases at V and 7 bases at J, with 18 bases in the middle. The CDR3 runs 15 residues. CDR1 and CDR2 (germline): SGHTA, FQGNSA. The DNA for the CDR3 is TGTGCCAGCAGCCCGCAGTTATGGGGGTCTAATGAGCAGTTCTTC. This translates into CASSPQLWGSNEQFF.

This chain links TRBV19 with TRBJ1-1; TRBD1 is a possible D gene (5 bases). Germline values: CDR1 LNHDA, CDR2 SQIVND (reference sequence). V was shortened by 3 bases and J by 0 bases, with 8 bases between the two germline ends. The CDR3 consists of 14 residues. CDR3 region: CASSMRGLNTEAFF. Written as DNA, the CDR3 is TGTGCCAGTAGTATGAGGGGTCTGAACACTGAAGCTTTCTTT.

V gene TRBV20-1 combines with J gene TRBJ2-7; possible D gene TRBD2, 5 bases. The end of the DNA is better explained by TRBJ2-5, so the J call may be wrong. CDR3 length: 16 residues. Germline V CDR1 and CDR2: DFQATT, SNEGSKA (reference sequence). The CDR3 DNA reads TGCAGTGCTAGTGATCCGATAGGAGGAGAAGACGCGACCCAGTACTTC. Translating gives CSASDPIGGEDATQYF.

The chain employs TRBV3-1 and TRBJ2-1, with D possibly matching TRBD1 (6 bases). V was pared by 4 bases and J by 4 bases, with 23 bases between. Germline-derived CDR1 and CDR2 are LGHDT and YNNKEL (reference sequence). This CDR3 contains 18 residues. CDR3 coding DNA: TGTGCCAGCAGCCCACATTCTGTAAGGGGGAGATCATACAATGAGCAGTTCTTC. It translates to CASSPHSVRGRSYNEQFF.

This chain connects TRBV20-1 to TRBJ1-1; D possibly corresponds to TRBD1 (6 bases). The CDR3 covers 12 residues. The V end lost 3 bases, the J end lost 7 bases, and 12 bases lay between the germline ends. Germline-derived CDR1 and CDR2 are DFQATT and SNEGSKA (reference sequence). CDR3 DNA: TGCAGTGCTAGCAGCGGGGGGCTTGAAGCTTTCTTT. It translates to CSASSGGLEAFF.

This clonotype was picked up a small number of times. This sequence joins TRBV7-3 and TRBJ2-3; D possibly matches TRBD1 or TRBD2 (5 bases each). The CDR3 is 15 residues long. Trimming removed 2 bases from V and 2 bases from J, with 11 bases in between. Germline-derived CDR1 and CDR2 are SGHTA and FQGTGA. CDR3 protein: CASSLGVGVTDTQYF. The CDR3 coding sequence is TGTGCCAGCAGCTTAGGGGTGGGGGTCACAGATACGCAGTATTTT.

This clonotype showed up many times. The chain carries TRBV7-8 and TRBJ1-5; D is unresolved. The CDR3 is 15 residues long. Looked up from germline, CDR1 is SGHVS and CDR2 is FQNEAQ. Trimming pared 5 bases from V and 0 bases from J, leaving 11 bases between. This chain's CDR3 is CASSLQESSNQPQHF. The CDR3 bases are TGTGCCAGCAGCCTACAAGAGAGTAGCAATCAGCCCCAGCATTTT.

The chain is built from TRBV6-5 and TRBJ2-5; TRBD1 is a possible D gene (6 bases). CDR1 is MNHEY and CDR2 is SVGAGI in the germline V gene. The V gene lost 7 bases and the J gene lost 11 bases, with 17 bases spanning the gap. This CDR3 comprises 12 residues. The CDR3 region has the DNA TGTGCCAGCAAAAATAATGAGGGGGAGCAGTACTTC. This codes for CASKNNEGEQYF.

V usage is TRBV21-1 and J usage is TRBJ2-1; the table's D call, TRBD2, was not checked against the DNA. TRBV21-1 is tagged as a pseudogene. This CDR3 has 20 amino acids. For the CDR3, the DNA is TGTGCCAGCAGCAAAGGGGGACAGAGGGGACTAGCGGTTTCGTACAATGAGCAGTTCTTC. Translated: CASSKGGQRGLAVSYNEQFF.

The genes are TRBV12-3 or TRBV12-4 and TRBJ2-2; D is uncertain. V shed 7 bases and J shed 6 bases, with 9 bases lying between them. The CDR3 is 12 residues long. CDR3 in DNA: TGTGCCAGCACGACCTATCCCGGGGAGCTGTTTTTT. This sequence encodes CASTTYPGELFF.

This clonotype was counted between two and nine times. The gene calls are TRBV7-9 and TRBJ1-2, with a possible D match to TRBD1 (5 bases). Per the germline V gene, CDR1 is SEHNR and CDR2 is FQNEAQ (reference sequence). The V gene lost 5 bases and the J gene lost 2 bases, with 18 bases spanning the gap. This CDR3 contains 16 residues. CDR3 amino acids: CASSRNRQRENYGYTF. The CDR3, as DNA: TGTGCCAGCAGCCGGAACCGACAGCGCGAAAACTATGGCTACACCTTC.

The rearrangement uses TRBV5-1 and TRBJ2-5; 9 nucleotides line up with TRBD1. Per germline, CDR1 SGHRS and CDR2 YFSETQ. The CDR3 length is 15 residues. V lost 0 bases, J lost 11 bases, and 11 bases stayed unmatched. CDR3 sequence (DNA): TGCGCCAGCAGCTTGGCCGGGACAGGGATCAATGAGCAGTACTTC. Translating gives CASSLAGTGINEQYF.

This chain joins TRBV18 and TRBJ2-2; the match to TRBD1 covers 10 bases. The CDR3 loop spans 16 amino acids. Germline V gives CDR1 KGHSH, CDR2 LQKENI. Trimming at V came to 2 bases and at J to 2 bases, leaving 2 bases not matched to a gene. The CDR3 DNA reads TGTGCCAGCTCACCATTGACAGGGGGCAACACCGGGGAGCTGTTTTTT. Translated, it gives CASSPLTGGNTGELFF.

The CDR3 region is CSARLPSTDTQYF. The DNA of the CDR3 is TGCAGTGCTCGCCTACCAAGCACAGATACGCAGTATTTT. V gene TRBV20-1 combines with J gene TRBJ2-3; D gene unclear. V lost 5 bases and J 0 bases, leaving 9 bases between the germline ends. Per germline, CDR1 DFQATT and CDR2 SNEGSKA (reference sequence). This CDR3 has 13 amino acids.

The chain is built from TRBV12-3 or TRBV12-4 and TRBJ2-4, with D perhaps matching TRBD1 or TRBD2 (5 bases each). The V gene lost 5 bases and the J gene lost 0 bases, with 8 bases spanning the gap. The CDR3 extends over 14 amino acids. In DNA, the CDR3 is TGTGCCAGCAGTCCAGGGACAGCCAAAAACATTCAGTACTTC. It encodes CASSPGTAKNIQYF.

The chain carries TRBV29-1 and TRBJ2-3; D ambiguous. Between the trimmed V and J ends, which lost 2 bases and 8 bases, there was a span of 23 bases. Germline V gene data show CDR1 as SQVTM and CDR2 as ANQGSEA. The CDR3 covers 16 residues. In nucleotides, the CDR3 is TGCAGCGTTGAACTCGGTGGTTCCGGGCGGTGGGCTACGCAGTATTTT. It codes for CSVELGGSGRWATQYF.

The sample holds a few counts of this clonotype. This chain joins TRBV7-2 and TRBJ2-1; 7 bases align to TRBD1. The CDR3 runs 15 residues. Germline-derived CDR1 and CDR2 are SGHTA and FQGNSA. V lost 1 base and J lost 3; bases outside the gene matches: 3. The CDR3 coding sequence is TGTGCCAGCAGCTTAGTAGGGGGCCTCTACAATGAGCAGTTCTTC. Residues: CASSLVGGLYNEQFF.

J is TRBJ2-7 and V is TRBV7-2, with TRBD1 as a possible D gene (5 bases). The germline V gene has CDR1 SGHTA and CDR2 FQGNSA. V lost 1 base, J lost 3 bases, and 13 bases lay in between. This CDR3 is built from 15 residues. CDR3 sequence reads: CASSLVGQGYYEQYF. DNA for the CDR3: TGTGCCAGCAGCTTAGTTGGGCAGGGCTACTACGAGCAGTACTTC. Full variable domain (rest looked up from reference TRBV7-2 and TRBJ2-7): GAGVSQSPSNKVTEKGKDVELRCDPISGHTALYWYRQSLGQGLEFLIYFQGNSAPDKSGLPSDRFSAERTGGSVSTLTIQRTQQEDSAVYLCASSLVGQGYYEQYFGPGTRLTVT.

The sample holds many counts of this clonotype. The chain joins TRBV6-5 to TRBJ2-5; no definite D call. Looked up from germline, CDR1 is MNHEY and CDR2 is SVGAGI. The CDR3 length is 13 residues. Trimming took 11 bases from V and 2 from J, leaving 15 bases between them. The CDR3, as DNA: TGTGCCGGTTGGATACAGCCACAAGAGACCCAGTACTTC. Translating it yields CAGWIQPQETQYF.

The rearrangement uses TRBV9 and TRBJ2-1; D unclear. The ends were cut back, 0 bases at V and 1 base at J, with 11 bases in the middle. Looked up from germline, CDR1 is SGDLS and CDR2 is YYNGEE. The CDR3 length is 16 residues. DNA of the CDR3: TGTGCCAGCAGCGTAGGTGTAACTATTTCCTACAATGAGCAGTTCTTC. This translates into CASSVGVTISYNEQFF. The full variable domain, in which reference TRBV9 and TRBJ2-1 provide the parts outside the CDR3, is DSGVTQTPKHLITATGQRVTLRCSPRSGDLSVYWYQQSLDQGLQFLIQYYNGEERAKGNILERFSAQQFPDLHSELNLSSLELGDSALYFCASSVGVTISYNEQFFGPGTRLTVL.

This chain uses TRBV7-2 with TRBJ2-5; D gene ambiguous. CDR3 length equals 12 residues. Germline V CDR1 and CDR2: SGHTA, FQGNSA. Trimming stripped 5 bases from V and 11 bases from J, with 15 bases between. The CDR3 DNA follows: TGTGCCAGCAGCATTCTAGGAAGTGTGCAGTACTTC. Its protein product is CASSILGSVQYF.